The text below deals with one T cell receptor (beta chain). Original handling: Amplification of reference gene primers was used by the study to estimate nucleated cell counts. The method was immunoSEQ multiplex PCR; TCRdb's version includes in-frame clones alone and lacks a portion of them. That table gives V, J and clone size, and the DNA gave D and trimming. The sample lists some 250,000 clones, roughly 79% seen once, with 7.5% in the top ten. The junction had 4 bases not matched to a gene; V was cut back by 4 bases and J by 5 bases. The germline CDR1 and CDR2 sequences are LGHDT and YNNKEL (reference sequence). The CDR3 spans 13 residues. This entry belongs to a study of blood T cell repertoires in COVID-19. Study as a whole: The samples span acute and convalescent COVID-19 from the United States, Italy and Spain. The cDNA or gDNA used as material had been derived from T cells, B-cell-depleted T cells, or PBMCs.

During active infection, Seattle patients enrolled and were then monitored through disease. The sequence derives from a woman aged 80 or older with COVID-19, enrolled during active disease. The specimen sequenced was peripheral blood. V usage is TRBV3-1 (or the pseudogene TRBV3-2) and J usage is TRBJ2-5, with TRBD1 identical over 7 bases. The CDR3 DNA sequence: TGTGCCAGCAGCCGTACAGGGGATGAGACCCAGTACTTC. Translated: CASSRTGDETQYF.